This T cell receptor (beta chain) originates from a study of radiation and T cells in renal cell carcinoma. Study-wide results and caveats: From baseline, blood top tumor clonotypes peaked at 2 weeks post-radiation.

On this clone: As yet, its antigen is unknown.

Time point: baseline pretreatment blood. Treatment noted: 15 Gy SBRT to primary tumor, nephrectomy 4 weeks later. Germline V gene lookup returns CDR1 MRHNA and CDR2 SNTAGT. The V and J ends lost 6 bases and 0 bases respectively, with 5 bases between them. The CDR3 extends over 13 amino acids. Clones were read by immunoSEQ multiplex PCR, and TCRdb kept only the in-frame ones, dropping some. Of about 130,000 clones listed, about 88% were seen once; the top ten hold 12%. The sequence came from a woman in her forties or fifties with renal cell carcinoma. The source material was blood, sampled from a patient whose treatment included radiotherapy and nephrectomy. The rearrangement uses TRBV6-4 and TRBJ2-2; no definite D call. Here the CDR3 reads CASREANTGELFF. CDR3 in DNA: TGTGCCAGCAGGGAAGCGAACACCGGGGAGCTGTTTTTT.